This TCR beta chain was captured in a study of blood T cell repertoires in COVID-19. The overall study: T cells, B-cell-depleted T cells, or PBMCs supplied cDNA or gDNA.

The germline V gene encodes CDR1 LGHDT and CDR2 YNNKEL (reference sequence). The V end was cut by 3 bases, the J end by 8 bases, with 11 bases between. This CDR3 comprises 14 residues. Original handling: By means of reference gene primer amplification, nucleated cell counts were estimated. The table came from immunoSEQ multiplex PCR; TCRdb's copy has only in-frame clones and leaves some out. That table gives V, J and clone size, and the DNA gave D and trimming. The table has around 230,000 clones, around 85% seen once; the top ten hold less than 6.5%. The rearrangement links TRBV3-1 (or the pseudogene TRBV3-2) to TRBJ1-6, with a possible D match to TRBD1 (5 bases). Sequencing used peripheral blood. The origin of this receptor is a man in his forties or fifties with COVID-19, enrolled during active disease. The CDR3 protein is CASSQAWGDSPLHF. The DNA of the CDR3 is TGTGCCAGCAGCCAGGCCTGGGGGGATTCACCCCTCCACTTT.